This T cell receptor (beta chain) was recovered during a study of blood T cell repertoires in COVID-19. As for the study in general: Collection of acute and convalescent COVID-19 samples took place in the United States, Italy and Spain. T cells, B-cell-depleted T cells, or PBMCs supplied cDNA or gDNA.

Study processing details: Amplification of reference gene primers was used by the study to estimate nucleated cell counts. The table came from immunoSEQ multiplex PCR; TCRdb's copy has only in-frame clones and leaves some out. V and J calls and clone size follow that table, whereas D and trimming were derived from the DNA. The table includes roughly 110,000 clones, about 85% detected once. V was pared by 4 bases and J by 10 bases, with 23 bases of the junction left unmatched. The CDR3 contains 18 residues. CDR1 and CDR2 from the germline V gene are SGHKS and YYEKEE (reference sequence). J is TRBJ2-1 and V is TRBV5-5; 7 bases line up with TRBD2. Sample: peripheral blood. The source is a human donor in a cohort sampled during active COVID-19. DNA of the CDR3: TGTGCCAGCAGCACGAGTTCGAGCGGGGCTCGAAATCTTAGAGAGCAGTTCTTC. Translated, it gives CASSTSSSGARNLREQFF.